This T cell receptor (beta chain) derives from a study of shared clonotypes between healthy human individuals. This clone occurred once. Trimming removed 5 bases from V and 4 bases from J; junction bases left unmatched: 4. The CDR3 runs to 15 residues. In germline, CDR1 is SGHVS, CDR2 FNYEAQ. Sequencing used immunoSEQ multiplex PCR; TCRdb keeps in-frame clones, though not all of them. The sample carries roughly 1 million clones, about 75% recorded once. Sequenced: memory CD4+ T cells sorted from blood. As for subset: CD45RA-negative fraction. This TCR derives from a man aged 18 to 30 in good health. The V call is TRBV7-6, the J call TRBJ1-3; 11 bases agree with TRBD1. CDR3 protein: CASSAGTGGGNTIYF. The CDR3 DNA sequence: TGTGCCAGCAGCGCCGGGACAGGGGGAGGAAACACCATATATTTT.